The text below deals with one T cell receptor (beta chain). Its antigen is not identified. The data belong to a study of shared clonotypes between healthy human individuals. The study drew all its donors from Caucasian adults living in Nashville, Tennessee. Findings of the study overall: Of the naive CD4 clonotypes, around 4.9% were shared across four donors.

Sequencing used immunoSEQ multiplex PCR; TCRdb keeps in-frame clones, though not all of them. The data show over a million clones, with around 78% seen just once and approximately 0.5% held by the top ten. V was cut by 5 bases and J by 0 bases, with 14 bases left in between. The CDR3 consists of 16 residues. Per the germline V gene, CDR1 is SEHNR and CDR2 is FQNEAQ (reference sequence). Sequences were obtained from memory CD4+ T cells from PBMCs. Subset denoted: CD45RA-negative fraction. The TCR sequence derives from a man in his late teens or twenties in good health. Some clones in this sample may be carry-over from other donors' samples. This rearrangement joins TRBV7-9 to TRBJ1-3; D gene unclear. The DNA of the CDR3 is TGTGCCAGCAGCCCCGGCGGTTCCCACTCTGGAAACACCATATATTTT. This codes for CASSPGGSHSGNTIYF.